The clone carrying this TCR beta chain was seen at least ten times. The data were taken from a study of blood T cells in healthy people across ages. PCR was performed a second time for roughly 7 to 12 cycles using a sample-barcoded 5' primer and a J-beta primer mix. TCRdb itself ran the 5' RACE reads through MiXCR, one entry per CDR3 protein. The sample has 550,000 to 800,000 distinct CDR3 sequences; less than 40% are singletons. CDR1 DFQATT and CDR2 SNEGSKA come from the germline V gene (reference sequence). The V segment lost 5 bases and the J segment 7 bases; nucleotides outside the gene matches: 13. There are 14 residues in the CDR3.

This sequence was found in a woman older than 75 in good health. This chain uses TRBV20-1 with TRBJ1-1; 7 bases line up with TRBD1. Sequenced: blood. The CDR3 DNA sequence: TGCAGTGCTCGGACAGGCGCCTTCTCCGATGAAGCTTTCTTT. The encoded protein is CSARTGAFSDEAFF.